A selection of T cell receptor beta chains follows, all from one sample in a study of vaccination effects on CD4 cells after COVID-19. Here immunoSEQ multiplex PCR was the method, and the copy in TCRdb shows in-frame clones only, minus some. Here the sample spans approximately 74,000 clones, over 65% being singletons. Their antigens are not known. Sequencing was performed on CD4+ T cells from PBMCs cultured without peptide, taken after COVID-19 vaccination. The receptors originated from a human donor who received a COVID-19 vaccine. CDR3s include the opening cysteine and the closing phenylalanine or tryptophan. The order of the fields is clone size, J gene, V gene, D gene, CDR3 length, CDR3 protein, CDR3 DNA. D genes are given only for firm matches. Size is stated for part of the rows, as once, few or many counts, or as a class when the clone is expanded.

clone_size: .
j_call: TRBJ2-5
v_call: TRBV7-3
d_call: .
cdr3_length: 15
cdr3_aa: CASSLYTGVQETQYF
cdr3_nt: TGTGCCAGCAGCCTCTATACAGGTGTCCAAGAGACCCAGTACTTC

clone_size: .
j_call: TRBJ2-5
v_call: TRBV9
d_call: TRBD2
cdr3_length: 14
cdr3_aa: CASSQRGGRETQYF
cdr3_nt: TGTGCCAGCTCCCAGCGGGGGGGACGAGAGACCCAGTACTTC

clone_size: .
j_call: TRBJ1-3
v_call: TRBV2
d_call: .
cdr3_length: 15
cdr3_aa: CASSETQDSGNTIYF
cdr3_nt: TGTGCCAGCAGTGAAACCCAGGACTCTGGAAACACCATATATTTT

clone_size: .
j_call: TRBJ2-3
v_call: TRBV12-2
d_call: .
cdr3_length: 14
cdr3_aa: CASRLRQFTDTQYF
cdr3_nt: TGTGCAAGTCGCTTAAGACAGTTCACAGATACGCAGTATTTT

clone_size: few
j_call: TRBJ1-1
v_call: TRBV19
d_call: TRBD1
cdr3_length: 14
cdr3_aa: CASKAQGGNTEAFF
cdr3_nt: TGTGCCAGTAAAGCACAGGGGGGGAACACTGAAGCTTTCTTT

clone_size: once
j_call: TRBJ2-3
v_call: TRBV4-2
d_call: TRBD2
cdr3_length: 16
cdr3_aa: CASSPRLAGNTDTQYF
cdr3_nt: TGTGCCAGCAGCCCTCGACTAGCGGGAAACACAGATACGCAGTATTTT

clone_size: .
j_call: TRBJ1-1
v_call: TRBV10-3
d_call: .
cdr3_length: 11
cdr3_aa: CAISESGEPFF
cdr3_nt: TGTGCCATCAGTGAGTCGGGCGAACCTTTCTTT

clone_size: .
j_call: TRBJ2-3
v_call: TRBV4-1
d_call: .
cdr3_length: 15
cdr3_aa: CASSQVGPSTDTQYF
cdr3_nt: TGCGCCAGCAGCCAAGTTGGCCCAAGCACAGATACGCAGTATTTT

clone_size: .
j_call: TRBJ2-5
v_call: TRBV6-5
d_call: .
cdr3_length: 15
cdr3_aa: CASMLQEFPRETQYF
cdr3_nt: TGTGCCAGCATGTTGCAGGAATTCCCCCGGGAGACCCAGTACTTC

clone_size: few
j_call: TRBJ2-1
v_call: TRBV12-3/TRBV12-4
d_call: .
cdr3_length: 13
cdr3_aa: CASSVGTYNEQFF
cdr3_nt: TGTGCCAGCAGTGTGGGGACCTACAATGAGCAGTTCTTC

clone_size: .
j_call: TRBJ1-1
v_call: TRBV6-1
d_call: .
cdr3_length: 13
cdr3_aa: CASSEKGLTEAFF
cdr3_nt: TGTGCCAGCAGTGAAAAGGGTTTAACTGAAGCTTTCTTT

clone_size: once
j_call: TRBJ1-1
v_call: TRBV13
d_call: .
cdr3_length: 15
cdr3_aa: CASSPSRWRGTEAFF
cdr3_nt: TGTGCCAGCAGCCCATCCCGTTGGCGGGGCACTGAAGCTTTCTTT

clone_size: .
j_call: TRBJ1-1
v_call: TRBV18
d_call: .
cdr3_length: 15
cdr3_aa: CASSPRDTRNTEAFF
cdr3_nt: TGTGCCAGCTCACCTCGGGACACAAGGAACACTGAAGCTTTCTTT

clone_size: .
j_call: TRBJ1-2
v_call: TRBV6-4
d_call: .
cdr3_length: 13
cdr3_aa: CASRERTHCGYTF
cdr3_nt: TGTGCCAGCAGGGAACGAACGCATTGTGGCTACACCTTC

clone_size: .
j_call: TRBJ1-1
v_call: TRBV29-1
d_call: TRBD1
cdr3_length: 13
cdr3_aa: CSGTGQQVTEAFF
cdr3_nt: TGCAGCGGGACAGGGCAGCAGGTGACTGAAGCTTTCTTT

clone_size: few
j_call: TRBJ1-1
v_call: TRBV18
d_call: TRBD1
cdr3_length: 15
cdr3_aa: CASSPQGARGTEAFF
cdr3_nt: TGTGCCAGCTCACCGCAGGGGGCGCGGGGCACTGAAGCTTTCTTT

clone_size: .
j_call: TRBJ2-6
v_call: TRBV4-1
d_call: TRBD1
cdr3_length: 17
cdr3_aa: CASSQGQKASGANVLTF
cdr3_nt: TGCGCCAGCAGCCAGGGACAGAAGGCCTCTGGGGCCAACGTCCTGACTTTC

clone_size: few
j_call: TRBJ1-4
v_call: TRBV25-1
d_call: TRBD1
cdr3_length: 14
cdr3_aa: CASSEFYRGEKLFF
cdr3_nt: TGTGCCAGCAGTGAATTTTACAGGGGTGAAAAACTGTTTTTT

clone_size: .
j_call: TRBJ1-5
v_call: TRBV7-5
d_call: .
cdr3_length: 12
cdr3_aa: CARRTVGQPQHF
cdr3_nt: TGTGCCAGAAGGACGGTAGGTCAGCCCCAGCATTTT

clone_size: .
j_call: TRBJ2-5
v_call: TRBV6-5
d_call: .
cdr3_length: 14
cdr3_aa: CASSRGVSVETQYF
cdr3_nt: TGTGCCAGCAGCCGAGGGGTTTCGGTAGAGACCCAGTACTTC

clone_size: .
j_call: TRBJ1-2
v_call: TRBV5-1
d_call: TRBD1
cdr3_length: 15
cdr3_aa: CASSPGDRDNYGYTF
cdr3_nt: TGCGCCAGCAGCCCTGGGGACAGGGATAACTATGGCTACACCTTC

clone_size: .
j_call: TRBJ1-2
v_call: TRBV25-1
d_call: .
cdr3_length: 12
cdr3_aa: CASSVGSYGYTF
cdr3_nt: TGTGCCAGCAGTGTAGGGTCCTATGGCTACACCTTC

clone_size: .
j_call: TRBJ2-3
v_call: TRBV2
d_call: TRBD2
cdr3_length: 16
cdr3_aa: CASRLGLAGGPGTQYF
cdr3_nt: TGTGCCAGCAGACTGGGACTAGCGGGGGGGCCCGGTACGCAGTATTTT

clone_size: .
j_call: TRBJ2-5
v_call: TRBV6-1
d_call: .
cdr3_length: 14
cdr3_aa: CASSEYRDPETQYF
cdr3_nt: TGTGCCAGCAGTGAATACAGGGACCCTGAGACCCAGTACTTC

clone_size: .
j_call: TRBJ2-1
v_call: TRBV7-2
d_call: .
cdr3_length: 13
cdr3_aa: CASSLRMGNEQFF
cdr3_nt: TGTGCCAGCAGCTTACGGATGGGGAATGAGCAGTTCTTC

clone_size: .
j_call: TRBJ1-4
v_call: TRBV7-2
d_call: TRBD1
cdr3_length: 15
cdr3_aa: CASSLFRGRDEKLFF
cdr3_nt: TGTGCCAGCAGCTTATTCAGGGGGCGCGATGAAAAACTGTTTTTT

clone_size: .
j_call: TRBJ2-5
v_call: TRBV9
d_call: .
cdr3_length: 15
cdr3_aa: CASSLRGLGPETQYF
cdr3_nt: TGTGCCAGCAGTCTCCGCGGTTTGGGCCCAGAGACCCAGTACTTC

clone_size: .
j_call: TRBJ1-1
v_call: TRBV3-1/TRBV3-2
d_call: .
cdr3_length: 12
cdr3_aa: CASSIYRGEAFF
cdr3_nt: TGTGCCAGCAGCATTTACCGGGGTGAAGCTTTCTTT

clone_size: .
j_call: TRBJ1-4
v_call: TRBV18
d_call: .
cdr3_length: 13
cdr3_aa: CASLDFANEKLFF
cdr3_nt: TGTGCCAGCTTGGACTTTGCTAATGAAAAACTGTTTTTT

clone_size: .
j_call: TRBJ1-5
v_call: TRBV28
d_call: .
cdr3_length: 13
cdr3_aa: CASSLAINQPQHF
cdr3_nt: TGTGCCAGCAGTTTAGCGATCAATCAGCCCCAGCATTTT

clone_size: .
j_call: TRBJ1-4
v_call: TRBV19
d_call: TRBD1
cdr3_length: 16
cdr3_aa: CASSTTGRATNEKLFF
cdr3_nt: TGTGCCAGTAGTACGACAGGGCGTGCAACTAATGAAAAACTGTTTTTT

clone_size: few
j_call: TRBJ2-1
v_call: TRBV7-2
d_call: .
cdr3_length: 12
cdr3_aa: CASSLYYGEQFF
cdr3_nt: TGTGCCAGCAGCTTATATTACGGTGAGCAGTTCTTC

clone_size: .
j_call: TRBJ2-3
v_call: TRBV28
d_call: TRBD1
cdr3_length: 13
cdr3_aa: CASRGQGADTQYF
cdr3_nt: TGTGCCAGCCGAGGACAGGGGGCAGATACGCAGTATTTT

clone_size: .
j_call: TRBJ1-2
v_call: TRBV7-2
d_call: TRBD1
cdr3_length: 15
cdr3_aa: CASSLGVQGAYGYTF
cdr3_nt: TGTGCCAGCAGCTTAGGTGTTCAGGGGGCGTATGGCTACACCTTC

clone_size: .
j_call: TRBJ1-5
v_call: TRBV5-1
d_call: .
cdr3_length: 15
cdr3_aa: CASSRGAGAREPQHF
cdr3_nt: TGCGCCAGCAGCCGGGGGGCGGGGGCTAGGGAGCCCCAGCATTTT

clone_size: .
j_call: TRBJ1-6
v_call: TRBV19
d_call: .
cdr3_length: 13
cdr3_aa: CASSIGFNSPLHF
cdr3_nt: TGTGCCAGTAGTATAGGGTTTAATTCACCCCTCCACTTT

clone_size: once
j_call: TRBJ1-1
v_call: TRBV9
d_call: .
cdr3_length: 13
cdr3_aa: CASSVEPSSEAFF
cdr3_nt: TGTGCCAGCAGCGTAGAACCGAGCTCTGAAGCTTTCTTT

clone_size: .
j_call: TRBJ2-5
v_call: TRBV7-2
d_call: TRBD1
cdr3_length: 15
cdr3_aa: CASSGAGTGRETQYF
cdr3_nt: TGTGCCAGCAGCGGAGCCGGGACAGGGCGGGAGACCCAGTACTTC

clone_size: .
j_call: TRBJ2-5
v_call: TRBV5-4
d_call: .
cdr3_length: 14
cdr3_aa: CASSSRSSQETQYF
cdr3_nt: TGTGCCAGCAGTTCACGATCTTCCCAAGAGACCCAGTACTTC

clone_size: once
j_call: TRBJ1-1
v_call: TRBV3-1/TRBV3-2
d_call: .
cdr3_length: 14
cdr3_aa: CASSQQGRNTEAFF
cdr3_nt: TGTGCCAGCAGCCAACAGGGGCGGAACACTGAAGCTTTCTTT

clone_size: .
j_call: TRBJ2-5
v_call: TRBV18
d_call: .
cdr3_length: 15
cdr3_aa: CASSQARGWQETQYF
cdr3_nt: TGTGCCAGCTCACAAGCCCGGGGGTGGCAAGAGACCCAGTACTTC

clone_size: few
j_call: TRBJ2-2
v_call: TRBV7-2
d_call: TRBD2
cdr3_length: 15
cdr3_aa: CASSASGGNTGELFF
cdr3_nt: TGTGCCAGCAGCGCAAGCGGGGGGAACACCGGGGAGCTGTTTTTT

clone_size: few
j_call: TRBJ1-1
v_call: TRBV7-9
d_call: .
cdr3_length: 13
cdr3_aa: CASSRAGATEAFF
cdr3_nt: TGTGCCAGCAGCCGAGCAGGGGCCACTGAAGCTTTCTTT

clone_size: .
j_call: TRBJ1-2
v_call: TRBV24-1
d_call: .
cdr3_length: 16
cdr3_aa: CATSGQTRAGYNDYTF
cdr3_nt: TGTGCCACCAGTGGCCAAACAAGGGCCGGATATAACGACTACACCTTC

clone_size: .
j_call: TRBJ1-6
v_call: TRBV7-2
d_call: TRBD1
cdr3_length: 15
cdr3_aa: CASSPGTGASSPLHF
cdr3_nt: TGTGCCAGCAGCCCCGGGACAGGCGCTAGCTCACCCCTCCACTTT

clone_size: .
j_call: TRBJ2-1
v_call: TRBV24-1
d_call: TRBD2
cdr3_length: 16
cdr3_aa: CATSDHGGGAGNEQFF
cdr3_nt: TGTGCCACCAGTGATCACGGCGGGGGGGCCGGAAATGAGCAGTTCTTC